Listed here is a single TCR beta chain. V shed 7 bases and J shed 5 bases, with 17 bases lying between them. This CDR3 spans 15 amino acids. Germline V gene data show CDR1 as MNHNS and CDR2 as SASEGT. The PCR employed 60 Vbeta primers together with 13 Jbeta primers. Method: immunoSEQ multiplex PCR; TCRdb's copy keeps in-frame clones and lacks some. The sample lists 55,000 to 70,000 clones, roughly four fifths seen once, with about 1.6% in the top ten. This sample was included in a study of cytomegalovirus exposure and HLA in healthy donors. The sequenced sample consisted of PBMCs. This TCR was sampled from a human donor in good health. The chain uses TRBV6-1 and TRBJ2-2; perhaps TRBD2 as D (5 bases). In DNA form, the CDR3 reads TGTGCCAGCACGGCTAGCCGTATAGCGACCGGGGAGCTGTTTTTT. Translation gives CASTASRIATGELFF.